Below, one TCR beta chain is given with its context. CDR1 and CDR2 from the germline V gene are SQVTM and ANQGSEA. The CDR3 has 14 residues. V lost 6 bases, J lost 6 bases, and 7 bases stayed unmatched. The data derive from a study of T-cell memory formation after mild COVID-19. One entry per CDR3 protein, called by TCRdb with MiXCR from the 5' RACE reads. The sample has approximately 250,000 distinct CDR3 sequences, roughly 17% seen once. V and J are TRBV29-1 and TRBJ2-2, with 10 bases aligning to TRBD1. Sequencing was performed on PBMCs or a T cell subset sorted from them (not recorded which). The source of this sequence is a man between 18 and 35 years old who had mild COVID-19 (a few samples of this study predate the infection). Cell type and time point are not known. CDR3 DNA: TGCAGCGTATGGACAGGGGGTCGACCCGGGGAGCTGTTTTTT. This sequence encodes CSVWTGGRPGELFF.